These T cell receptor beta chains were read from a single sample in a study of identical twins. MiXCR, applied by TCRdb to the 5' RACE reads, yields one record per CDR3 protein. The table includes about 570,000 distinct CDR3 sequences, more than 9% detected once. In addition, the sample was reused for a study of yellow fever vaccine responses in identical twins.

The sample taken for sequencing was PBMCs. The origin of the receptors is a woman younger than 30 in good health. CDR3s include the opening cysteine and the closing phenylalanine or tryptophan. The D gene is left open where the match is weak. Expanded clones are given a class, and other clones once, few, many or no size at all.

V gene	D gene	clone size	CDR3 length	J gene	CDR3 DNA	CDR3 protein
TRBV29-1	NA	many	13	TRBJ2-7	TGCAGCGGGGGGGACGGAAATTCCTACGAGCAGTACTTC	CSGGDGNSYEQYF
TRBV12-3/TRBV12-4	TRBD2	many	17	TRBJ2-1	TGTGCCAGCAGTCAACCCCCGGGGGGGGACTCCTACAATGAGCAGTTCTTC	CASSQPPGGDSYNEQFF
TRBV5-5	TRBD1	few	14	TRBJ2-3	TGTGCCAGCAGAAACACAGGGGCGAGTAATACGCAGTATTTT	CASRNTGASNTQYF
TRBV29-1	TRBD2	NA	14	TRBJ2-7	TGCAGCGTTGTAGCGGGGGAGAGCTCCTACGAGCAGTACTTC	CSVVAGESSYEQYF
TRBV27	NA	NA	14	TRBJ2-7	TGTGCCAGCAGTTACGGTGCCGGCCCCAACGAGCAGTACTTC	CASSYGAGPNEQYF
TRBV12-3/TRBV12-4	TRBD1	many	13	TRBJ1-2	TGTGCCAGCAGCCGGGACAGGGTGGGTGGCTACACCTTC	CASSRDRVGGYTF
TRBV10-3	TRBD1	few	13	TRBJ1-5	TGTGCCTCCCAAGATCAGGGGGCCCAGCCCCAGCATTTT	CASQDQGAQPQHF
TRBV4-2	TRBD2	NA	20	TRBJ2-3	TGTGCCAGCAGCCAAGATCCCCGTCTAGCGGGGTCCTCTAGCACAGATACGCAGTATTTT	CASSQDPRLAGSSSTDTQYF
TRBV4-3	TRBD2	NA	17	TRBJ2-1	TGCGCCAGCAGCCAAGAAAGGGCGGGAGCAAATTACAATGAGCAGTTCTTC	CASSQERAGANYNEQFF
TRBV5-6	NA	few	12	TRBJ1-2	TGTGCCAGCAGCTTGTCCTACGGTGGCTACACCTTC	CASSLSYGGYTF
TRBV10-2	NA	few	15	TRBJ2-5	TGCGCCAGCAGTCTATCTATAGCGGATCAAGAGACCCAGTACTTC	CASSLSIADQETQYF
TRBV7-6	NA	NA	14	TRBJ1-4	TGTGCCAGCAGCTCCACAACGGAGAGGGAGAAACTGTTTTTT	CASSSTTEREKLFF
TRBV4-3	NA	few	13	TRBJ2-6	TGCGCCAGCAGCCAAATGGACTCCGACGTCCTGACTTTC	CASSQMDSDVLTF
TRBV5-1	NA	many	12	TRBJ2-5	TGCGCCAGCAGCTTCAGTGAGGAGACCCAGTACTTC	CASSFSEETQYF
TRBV4-3	NA	many	13	TRBJ2-1	TGCGCCAGCAGCCAAGCACTAGCCAATGAGCAGTTCTTC	CASSQALANEQFF
TRBV11-2	NA	few	14	TRBJ2-5	TGTGCCAGCAGCTTAGAAGCAGGGACAGAGACCCAGTACTTC	CASSLEAGTETQYF
TRBV6-2/TRBV6-3	TRBD1	NA	17	TRBJ2-7	TGTGCCAGCAGTTACTCCAGAGGGGGCGGGCGAACCTACGAGCAGTACTTC	CASSYSRGGGRTYEQYF
TRBV20-1	TRBD2	NA	14	TRBJ2-2	TGCAGTGCTAAGCCGGGAGGTGGCACCGGGGAGCTGTTTTTT	CSAKPGGGTGELFF
TRBV10-3	TRBD1	NA	15	TRBJ2-7	TGTGCCATCAGTGAGTCCCCGGGACAGTTCGACGAGCAGTACTTC	CAISESPGQFDEQYF
TRBV5-1	NA	many	13	TRBJ2-2	TGCGCCAGCAGCCCCGGTGCTACCGGGGAGCTGTTTTTT	CASSPGATGELFF
TRBV11-2	NA	many	20	TRBJ2-1	TGTGCCAGCAGCTTATACCGTGGGGGAAGTACGGGAGTCACCTACAATGAGCAGTTCTTC	CASSLYRGGSTGVTYNEQFF
TRBV2	NA	many	13	TRBJ2-3	TGTGCCAGCAGTGACGCCGGAGCAGATACGCAGTATTTT	CASSDAGADTQYF
TRBV20-1	NA	few	14	TRBJ2-3	TGCAGTACGAAGGAGGGACGGAGCACAGATACGCAGTATTTT	CSTKEGRSTDTQYF
TRBV7-8	NA	few	15	TRBJ2-7	TGTGCCAGCAGCTTAGAGCCTCTGGGGGGCTACGAGCAGTACTTC	CASSLEPLGGYEQYF
TRBV20-1	NA	NA	15	TRBJ2-3	TGCAGTGCTAGATCTCCTTTTCGGAGAGCAGATACGCAGTATTTT	CSARSPFRRADTQYF
TRBV12-3/TRBV12-4	NA	NA	14	TRBJ2-7	TGTGCCAGCCAAGGCGGGCAGGCCCCCTACGAGCAGTACTTC	CASQGGQAPYEQYF